Here is one TCR beta chain with its context. Original processing notes: Reference gene primer amplification gave nucleated cell count estimates. Data came from immunoSEQ multiplex PCR; TCRdb stores just in-frame clones and leaves some out. V and J calls plus clone size are reproduced from that table; the DNA served to infer D and trimming. The table records about 200,000 clones, more than 75% of them present only once. Per germline, CDR1 MDHEN and CDR2 SYDVKM. V was clipped by 3 bases and J by 15 bases; unmatched bases: 8. The length of the CDR3 is 13 residues. The sample originates from a study of blood T cell repertoires in COVID-19.

The sequence derives from a man aged 35 to 55 with acute COVID-19. The specimen was PBMCs or T cells enriched from blood (not recorded which). The rearrangement links TRBV28 to TRBJ2-1; 10 bases fit TRBD1. CDR3 sequence (DNA): TGTGCCAGCAGTTTGACGTTCCGGGACAGGGGGTTCTTC. It is translated as CASSLTFRDRGFF.